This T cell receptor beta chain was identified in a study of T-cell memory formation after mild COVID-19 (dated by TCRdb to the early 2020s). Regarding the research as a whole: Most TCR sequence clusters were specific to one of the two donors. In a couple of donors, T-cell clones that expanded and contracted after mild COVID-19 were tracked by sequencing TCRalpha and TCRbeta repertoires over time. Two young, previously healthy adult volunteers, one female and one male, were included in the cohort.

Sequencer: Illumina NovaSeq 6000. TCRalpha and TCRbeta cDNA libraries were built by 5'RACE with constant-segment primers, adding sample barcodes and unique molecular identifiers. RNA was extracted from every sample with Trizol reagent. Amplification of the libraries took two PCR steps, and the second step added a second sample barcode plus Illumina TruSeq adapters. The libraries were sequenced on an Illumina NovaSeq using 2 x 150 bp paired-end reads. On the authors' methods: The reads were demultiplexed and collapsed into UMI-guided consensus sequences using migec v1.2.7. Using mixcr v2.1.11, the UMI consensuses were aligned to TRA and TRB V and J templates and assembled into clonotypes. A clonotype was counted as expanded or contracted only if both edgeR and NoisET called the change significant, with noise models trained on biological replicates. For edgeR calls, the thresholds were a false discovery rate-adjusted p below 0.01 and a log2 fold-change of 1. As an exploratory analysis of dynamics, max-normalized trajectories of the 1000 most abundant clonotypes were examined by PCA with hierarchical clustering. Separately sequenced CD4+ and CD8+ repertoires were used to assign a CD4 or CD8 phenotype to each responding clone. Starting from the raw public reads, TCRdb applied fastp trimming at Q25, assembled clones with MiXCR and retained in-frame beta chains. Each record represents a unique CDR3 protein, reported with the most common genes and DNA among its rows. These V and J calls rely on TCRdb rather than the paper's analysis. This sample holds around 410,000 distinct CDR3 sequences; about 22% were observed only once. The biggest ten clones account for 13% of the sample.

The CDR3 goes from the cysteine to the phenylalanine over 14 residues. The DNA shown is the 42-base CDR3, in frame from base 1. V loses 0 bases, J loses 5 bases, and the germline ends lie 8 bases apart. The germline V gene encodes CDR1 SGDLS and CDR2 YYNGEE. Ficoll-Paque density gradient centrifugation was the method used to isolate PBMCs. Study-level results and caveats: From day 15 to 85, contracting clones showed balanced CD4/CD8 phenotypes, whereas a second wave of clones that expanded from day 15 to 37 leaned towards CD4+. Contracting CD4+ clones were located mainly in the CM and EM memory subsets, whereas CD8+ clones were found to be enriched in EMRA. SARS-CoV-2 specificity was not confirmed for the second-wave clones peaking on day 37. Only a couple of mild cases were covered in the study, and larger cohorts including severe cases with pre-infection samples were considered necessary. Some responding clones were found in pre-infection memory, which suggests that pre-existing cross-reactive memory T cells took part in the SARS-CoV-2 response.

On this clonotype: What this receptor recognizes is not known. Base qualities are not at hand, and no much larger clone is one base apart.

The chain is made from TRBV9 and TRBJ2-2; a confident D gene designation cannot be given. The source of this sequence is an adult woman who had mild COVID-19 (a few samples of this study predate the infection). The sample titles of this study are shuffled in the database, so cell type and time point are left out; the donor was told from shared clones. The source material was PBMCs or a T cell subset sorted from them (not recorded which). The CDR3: CASSVGGETGELFF. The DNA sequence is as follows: TGTGCCAGCAGCGTAGGTGGAGAAACCGGGGAGCTGTTTTTT.